These T cell receptor beta chains were read from a single sample in a study of shared clonotypes between healthy human individuals. Clones were sequenced by immunoSEQ multiplex PCR, and TCRdb holds only the in-frame ones, with some missing. In the table there are some 1,400,000 clones, more than 95% of which are singletons. The sample comprised naive CD4+ T cells sorted from blood. These receptor sequences come from a man aged 25 to 45 in good health. CDR3s leave out the opening cysteine and the closing phenylalanine or tryptophan. Size is omitted from some rows. Given values are once, few, many or a class for expanded clones.

>TRBJ1-3|-|TRBV5-5
ASSTGRVSGNTIY
>TRBJ1-1|-|TRBV18
ASSPTRTAANTEAF
>TRBJ2-1|-|TRBV28
ASSLSDLSSYNEQF
>TRBJ1-2|-|TRBV5-1
ASSGNRGDYGYT
>TRBJ2-1|-|TRBV7-2
ASSLVISGRANEQF
>TRBJ1-4|-|TRBV28
ASGQNEKLF
>TRBJ2-7|-|TRBV2
ASSVQPPPYEQY
>TRBJ2-3|once|TRBV10-1
ASSPLRGPSTDTQY
>TRBJ1-3|-|TRBV10-3
AIIRDRGPEGGNTIY
>TRBJ1-1|-|TRBV14
ASSQGPGTEAF
>TRBJ1-5|-|TRBV7-9
ASSLQGGQPQH
>TRBJ1-2|-|TRBV28
ASSFRDYGYT
>TRBJ2-3|-|TRBV5-4
ASSLAGLAGADTQY
>TRBJ1-2|-|TRBV7-2
ASSFPGRLYGYT
>TRBJ2-5|-|TRBV7-2
ASSLYLAGGLQETQY
>TRBJ2-7|-|TRBV4-2
ASSQLLAGAPYEQY
>TRBJ2-2|-|TRBV6-5
ASSYLAGELF
>TRBJ2-2|-|TRBV10-3
ASSSGGTGELF
>TRBJ1-3|-|TRBV30
AWDQRANTIY
>TRBJ2-7|once|TRBV29-1
SVERTSGTEQY
>TRBJ1-1|-|TRBV27
ASSLSRAREGTEAF
>TRBJ1-2|-|TRBV7-8
ASSHYQGRDGYT
>TRBJ1-5|-|TRBV7-9
ASSLETEGIGALYQPQH
>TRBJ2-1|-|TRBV11-3
ASSLVGGTEQF
>TRBJ1-5|-|TRBV15
ATSRPNQPQH
>TRBJ2-3|-|TRBV6-1
ASSIWTGRTDTQY
>TRBJ2-4|-|TRBV6-1
ASSFGGPNIQY
>TRBJ2-7|-|TRBV27
ASSFREGSYEQY
>TRBJ2-5|-|TRBV6-5
ASSYSGELRETQY
>TRBJ1-3|-|TRBV7-2
ASSSIPPGTGGNTIY
>TRBJ2-6|-|TRBV7-9
ASSLRGTGGSGANVLT
>TRBJ2-5|-|TRBV9
ASSAGSPGETQY
>TRBJ2-1|-|TRBV28
ASSLSGGWNEQF
>TRBJ2-2|-|TRBV9
ASSAPRDVGGGELF
>TRBJ1-5|-|TRBV19
ASSILDSNQPQH
>TRBJ2-4|-|TRBV7-9
ASSPRYRDGKNIQY
>TRBJ1-3|-|TRBV9
ASSLGGTASGNTIY
>TRBJ2-1|-|TRBV29-1
SVRSGQRGFEQF
>TRBJ2-7|-|TRBV7-9
ASSFALSLMHEQY
>TRBJ2-7|-|TRBV7-9
ASSLKREPYEQY
>TRBJ1-4|-|TRBV29-1
SAGTINEKLF
>TRBJ1-1|-|TRBV7-3
ASSKFGTGADTEAF
>TRBJ2-1|-|TRBV12-5
ASGLGELAGYNEQF
>TRBJ2-5|-|TRBV28
ASSTGQQETQY
>TRBJ2-7|-|TRBV12-5
ASGWGLATSSYEQY
>TRBJ1-5|-|TRBV28
ASSLTAKPQH
>TRBJ1-5|-|TRBV18
ASSREGAHNQPQH
>TRBJ1-2|once|TRBV7-9
ASSLGETRVGYT
>TRBJ1-1|-|TRBV5-1
ASSFGSIQGLAF
>TRBJ2-1|-|TRBV7-2
ASSLGRLAYYNEQF
>TRBJ2-2|-|TRBV11-2
ASSLGQGTNTGELF
>TRBJ1-1|-|TRBV19
ASHKVQGFRTEAF
>TRBJ2-7|-|TRBV7-3
ASSLSGTAHYEQY
>TRBJ2-5|-|TRBV5-1
ASSFGSQETQY